The clone carrying this T cell receptor beta chain was picked up a small number of times. Antigen: not known. The data originate from a study of identical twins. The study, taken as a whole, reports: It was cross-sectional statistical analysis, not following the same donors, that the conclusions relied on.

Unique molecular identifiers were present on cDNA, and template switching added a universal primer site. MiXCR, applied by TCRdb to the 5' RACE reads, yields one record per CDR3 protein. The sample holds approximately 630,000 distinct CDR3 sequences, 7.1% seen once. Germline-derived CDR1 and CDR2 are SGHRS and YFSETQ. This CDR3 contains 16 residues. The junction had 12 bases not matched to a gene; V was cut back by 2 bases and J by 6 bases. The same data also contributed to another study, on yellow fever vaccine responses in identical twins.

Material for sequencing was PBMCs. The source of this sequence is a woman younger than 35 in good health. This chain connects TRBV5-1 to TRBJ1-2; 8 bases are a match to TRBD1. The CDR3 sequence: CASSLSDRTGKNGYTF. Written as DNA, the CDR3 is TGCGCCAGCAGCTTATCCGACCGGACAGGGAAGAATGGCTACACCTTC.